The 31 T cell receptor beta chains below come from one sample, sequenced in a study of CD8+ T cells in alopecia areata. Extraction and reverse transcription of RNA yielded cDNA as the sequencing template. TCRdb keeps only in-frame clones here, not all; method: immunoSEQ multiplex PCR. The table shows 90,000 to 150,000 clones, with more than 30% occurring only once. Sequenced: CD4+ T cells sorted from blood. The receptor source for this set is a human donor with alopecia areata.

This clone came up a few times. The genes are TRBV29-1 and TRBJ2-7; 7 bases align to TRBD2. V lost 6 bases and J lost 3; bases outside the gene matches: 11. The V gene's germline CDR1 is SQVTM and CDR2 ANQGSEA. This CDR3 is 14 amino acids long. In DNA, the CDR3 is TGCAGCGTCCTCCCTAGCGGCTCCCGCTACGAGCAGTACTTC. This sequence encodes CSVLPSGSRYEQYF.

In this sample, this clone turned up a few times. Within the sample, other DNA sequences also encode this same CDR3. The J gene is TRBJ1-1, the V gene TRBV29-1; maybe TRBD1 (5 bases). The CDR3 has 13 residues. Germline V gives CDR1 SQVTM, CDR2 ANQGSEA. Between the trimmed V and J ends, which lost 4 bases and 0 bases, there was a span of 9 bases. CDR3 DNA sequence: TGCAGCGTTGGGGGGGGAATGAACACTGAAGCTTTCTTT. The encoded protein is CSVGGGMNTEAFF. The whole variable domain, remainder taken from reference TRBV29-1 and TRBJ1-1, is SAVISQKPSRDICQRGTSLTIQCQVDSQVTMMFWYRQQPGQSLTLIATANQGSEATYESGFVIDKFPISRPNLTFSTLTVSNMSPEDSSIYLCSVGGGMNTEAFFGQGTRLTVV.

This clone was seen more than once but under ten times. The CDR3 DNA reads as TGTGCCAGCAGTGAAACGGATACAGGGGCGAGGCAGTACTTC. Translating it yields CASSETDTGARQYF. The chain joins TRBV2 to TRBJ2-7, with TRBD1 matching over 7 bases. Per the germline V gene, CDR1 is SNHLY and CDR2 is FYNNEI. The CDR3 has 14 amino acids. V dropped 2 bases and J dropped 9; count of bases not matched to a gene: 10.

This clone appeared a few times. This sequence joins TRBV29-1 and TRBJ1-2; maybe TRBD1 (5 bases). The CDR3 is made up of 14 amino acids. Trimming cost V 3 bases and J 0 bases, with 11 bases left between them. The germline V gene encodes CDR1 SQVTM and CDR2 ANQGSEA. The CDR3 region has the DNA TGCAGCGTTGACAGGGTAGGACCTAACTATGGCTACACCTTC. Its protein is CSVDRVGPNYGYTF.

This clone turned up a few times. The rearrangement uses TRBV7-2 and TRBJ2-2, with TRBD1 matching over 9 bases. Trimming removed 4 bases from V and 7 bases from J; junction bases left unmatched: 7. Germline V gives CDR1 SGHTA, CDR2 FQGNSA. There are 15 residues in the CDR3. CDR3 residues: CASSSVPGQGGELFF. CDR3 bases: TGTGCCAGCAGCTCAGTCCCGGGACAGGGCGGGGAGCTGTTTTTT.

The V call is TRBV30, the J call TRBJ2-7; D is unresolved. Between the trimmed V and J ends, which lost 5 bases and 5 bases, there was a span of 7 bases. The CDR3 is 10 residues long. Germline V gives CDR1 GTSNPN, CDR2 SVGIG (reference sequence). CDR3 sequence (DNA): TGTGCCTGGGGGATCCACGAGCAGTACTTC. Protein product: CAWGIHEQYF.

This clone was counted between two and nine times. The chain carries TRBV29-1 and TRBJ2-3; 7 bases are a match to TRBD2. V gave up 8 bases and J gave up 0 bases; unmatched junction bases: 11. Germline V gives CDR1 SQVTM, CDR2 ANQGSEA. The CDR3 is 15 amino acids. This CDR3 reads CSLQKTSRSTDTQYF. CDR3 bases: TGCAGCTTGCAAAAGACTAGCCGTAGCACAGATACGCAGTATTTT.

The V gene is TRBV29-1, the J gene TRBJ2-5, with TRBD1 matching over 10 bases. There are 14 residues in the CDR3. Trimming cost V 7 bases and J 3 bases; bases outside gene matches: 8. The germline V gene encodes CDR1 SQVTM and CDR2 ANQGSEA. The CDR3 region has the DNA TGCAGCGCCCGAAGCGGGACAGGGGAAGAGACCCAGTACTTC. It yields the protein CSARSGTGEETQYF.

The chain recombines TRBV6-5 with TRBJ2-7; 12 bases line up with TRBD2. The CDR3 totals 15 residues. In germline, CDR1 is MNHEY, CDR2 SVGAGI. Trimming took 0 bases from V and 8 from J; bases not matched to a gene: 5. CDR3 bases: TGTGCCAGCAGTTACTCCCCTAGGACTAGCGGGAAGCAGTACTTC. Its translation is CASSYSPRTSGKQYF.

A few counts support this clone. CDR3 coding DNA: TGCAGCGGGACTAGCGGGACTTACAATGAGCAGTTCTTC. This encodes CSGTSGTYNEQFF. The V call is TRBV29-1, the J call TRBJ2-1; TRBD2 matches at 12 bases. The CDR3 has 13 amino acids. The J segment lost 4 bases and the V segment lost 7 bases, leaving 2 bases of the junction unmatched. From germline, CDR1 is SQVTM and CDR2 ANQGSEA.

DNA of the CDR3: TGTGCCAGCAGCCGGGGGACTAGCGGGGGTAATGAGCAGTTCTTC. This gives the protein CASSRGTSGGNEQFF. This chain uses TRBV4-2 with TRBJ2-1, with 14 bases aligning to TRBD2. This CDR3 contains 15 residues. Germline V gene data show CDR1 as LGHNA and CDR2 as YNFKEQ. V lost 4 bases, J lost 7 bases, and 3 bases stayed unmatched.

This rearrangement joins TRBV6-5 to TRBJ2-1; D call uncertain. The germline CDR1 and CDR2 sequences are MNHEY and SVGAGI. The CDR3 extends over 11 amino acids. Trimming removed 2 bases from V and 7 bases from J, with 3 bases in between. The CDR3, as DNA: TGTGCCAGCAGTTACCGAAATGAGCAGTTCTTC. Protein: CASSYRNEQFF.

There are a few counts of this clone. The V gene is TRBV7-9, the J gene TRBJ2-1; TRBD2 agrees at 9 bases. J gave up 6 bases and V 1 base, and 4 bases lay outside the gene matches. Per the germline V gene, CDR1 is SEHNR and CDR2 is FQNEAQ (reference sequence). This CDR3 contains 15 residues. The CDR3: CASSLGLAGINEQFF. CDR3 nucleotides: TGTGCCAGCAGCTTAGGCCTAGCGGGGATCAATGAGCAGTTCTTC. Full variable domain (rest looked up from reference TRBV7-9 and TRBJ2-1): DTGVSQNPRHKITKRGQNVTFRCDPISEHNRLYWYRQTLGQGPEFLTYFQNEAQLEKSRLLSDRFSAERPKGSFSTLEIQRTEQGDSAMYLCASSLGLAGINEQFFGPGTRLTVL.

The rearrangement uses TRBV4-1 and TRBJ1-2; 9 positions match TRBD1. The CDR3 is 14 amino acids. Per germline, CDR1 MGHRA and CDR2 YSYEKL. V was clipped by 2 bases and J by 6 bases; unmatched bases: 4. The CDR3 DNA follows: TGCGCCAGCAGCCAACCACGACAGGGGGATGGCTACACCTTC. This codes for CASSQPRQGDGYTF.

V and J are TRBV29-1 and TRBJ1-1; TRBD1 matches at 8 bases. The V gene's germline CDR1 is SQVTM and CDR2 ANQGSEA. V was clipped by 4 bases and J by 5 bases; unmatched bases: 6. The CDR3 consists of 13 residues. The CDR3 is CSVGLTGATEAFF. CDR3 coding DNA: TGCAGCGTTGGGCTGACAGGGGCTACTGAAGCTTTCTTT.

The chain uses TRBV30 and TRBJ2-2; D is ambiguous. Trimming removed 6 bases from V and 2 bases from J, with 13 bases in between. The CDR3 length is 14 residues. The germline V gene has CDR1 GTSNPN and CDR2 SVGIG (reference sequence). DNA for the CDR3: TGTGCCTGCCAGACGGTGCTCAACACCGGGGAGCTGTTTTTT. Translating gives CACQTVLNTGELFF. The variable domain in full, with the rest retrieved from reference TRBV30 and TRBJ2-2, is SQTIHQWPATLVQPVGSPLSLECTVEGTSNPNLYWYRQAAGRGLQLLFYSVGIGQISSEVPQNLSASRPQDRQFILSSKKLLLSDSGFYLCACQTVLNTGELFFGEGSRLTVL.

This clone has only a few counts. V gene TRBV7-2 combines with J gene TRBJ1-5; D perhaps matches TRBD1 (5 bases). The germline gives CDR1 SGHTA, CDR2 FQGNSA. This CDR3 contains 16 residues. V was pared by 5 bases and J by 2 bases, with 16 bases between. The CDR3, as DNA: TGTGCCAGCAGCCCCTTCACGGGGGAGGGCAATCAGCCCCAGCATTTT. As protein: CASSPFTGEGNQPQHF.

The CDR3: CASSQERSGRGNEQFF. Here the CDR3 DNA reads TGTGCCAGCAGCCAAGAGAGAAGCGGGAGGGGCAATGAGCAGTTCTTC. This sequence joins TRBV4-2 and TRBJ2-1; 10 nucleotides line up with TRBD2. The CDR3 is 16 residues long. In germline, CDR1 is LGHNA, CDR2 YNFKEQ. V lost 0 bases and J lost 6; bases outside the gene matches: 5.

This clone was counted a few times. The V gene is TRBV15, the J gene TRBJ2-5; no reliable D call. Per germline, CDR1 LNHNV and CDR2 YYDKDF (reference sequence). The CDR3 length is 15 residues. V was cut by 3 bases and J by 1 base, with 12 bases left in between. CDR3 sequence: CATSRSGGFQETQYF. The CDR3 DNA follows: TGTGCCACCAGCAGGTCCGGTGGGTTCCAAGAGACCCAGTACTTC.

V gene TRBV5-1 combines with J gene TRBJ2-1; D unresolved. The V and J ends lost 6 bases and 4 bases respectively, with 17 bases between them. Germline loops: CDR1 SGHRS, CDR2 YFSETQ. The CDR3 is made up of 15 amino acids. CDR3 DNA: TGCGCCAGCACTTCAGGACCATCGACATACAATGAGCAGTTCTTC. This gives the protein CASTSGPSTYNEQFF.

The V call is TRBV29-1, the J call TRBJ1-5; D ambiguous. Germline V gene sequence: CDR1 SQVTM, CDR2 ANQGSEA. This CDR3 is 13 amino acids long. Between the trimmed V and J ends, which lost 4 bases and 1 base, there was a span of 8 bases. The CDR3: CSVGEESNQPQHF. The CDR3 DNA reads TGCAGCGTTGGAGAAGAAAGCAATCAGCCCCAGCATTTT.

The sample holds a few counts of this clone. This rearrangement joins TRBV11-3 to TRBJ2-1, with TRBD2 as a possible D gene (5 bases). CDR3 length equals 14 residues. Germline-derived CDR1 and CDR2 are SGHNT and YENEEA. V was cut by 0 bases and J by 3 bases, with 6 bases left in between. CDR3 coding DNA: TGTGCCAGCAGCTTAGATGAGGGCTACAATGAGCAGTTCTTC. It specifies CASSLDEGYNEQFF. Filled out from reference TRBV11-3 and TRBJ2-1, the complete variable domain reads EAGVVQSPRYKIIEKKQPVAFWCNPISGHNTLYWYLQNLGQGPELLIRYENEEAVDDSQLPKDRFSAERLKGVDSTLKIQPAELGDSAVYLCASSLDEGYNEQFFGPGTRLTVL.

This clone was recorded a few times. The chain combines TRBV7-2 with TRBJ2-5; D possibly corresponds to TRBD2 (5 bases). CDR1 is SGHTA, CDR2 FQGNSA, per germline. With 2 bases removed from V and 4 bases from J, the gap between germline ends came to 14 bases. The length of the CDR3 is 15 residues. CDR3 DNA: TGTGCCAGCAGCTTAAATGCGCCCGGAGGAGAGACCCAGTACTTC. Translated, it gives CASSLNAPGGETQYF.

CDR3 protein: CSATTGPSNQPQHF. CDR3 in DNA: TGCAGCGCTACTACGGGGCCTAGCAATCAGCCCCAGCATTTT. This chain connects TRBV29-1 to TRBJ1-5, with a tentative D call TRBD1 (5 bases). Trimming stripped 7 bases from V and 0 bases from J, with 13 bases between. CDR3 length: 14 amino acids. In germline, CDR1 is SQVTM, CDR2 ANQGSEA. The full variable domain, in which reference TRBV29-1 and TRBJ1-5 provide the parts outside the CDR3, is SAVISQKPSRDICQRGTSLTIQCQVDSQVTMMFWYRQQPGQSLTLIATANQGSEATYESGFVIDKFPISRPNLTFSTLTVSNMSPEDSSIYLCSATTGPSNQPQHFGDGTRLSIL.

J is TRBJ2-6 and V is TRBV5-1, with D hard to call. This CDR3 spans 15 amino acids. Germline CDR1 SGHRS, CDR2 YFSETQ. Trimming shortened V by 4 bases and J by 0 bases, and 8 bases separated the two germline ends. Here the CDR3 reads CASSQRSSGANVLTF. CDR3 DNA: TGCGCCAGCAGCCAAAGGAGCTCTGGGGCCAACGTCCTGACTTTC.

The gene calls are TRBV5-1 and TRBJ2-2; D is undetermined. CDR1 and CDR2 from the germline V gene are SGHRS and YFSETQ. This CDR3 is built from 11 residues. Deletions cut 4 bases from V and 5 bases from J, with 3 bases between. CDR3 nucleotides: TGCGCCAGCAGCCGAACCGGGGAGCTGTTTTTT. This encodes CASSRTGELFF.

This clone was detected a few times. The V gene is TRBV10-3, the J gene TRBJ2-5; D is undetermined. The CDR3 is made up of 14 amino acids. V was shortened by 6 bases and J by 0 bases, with 11 bases between the two germline ends. Germline V gene lookup returns CDR1 ENHRY and CDR2 SYGVKD. This CDR3 reads CAISPRADQETQYF. CDR3 DNA sequence: TGTGCCATCAGCCCCCGGGCAGACCAAGAGACCCAGTACTTC.

Turning to this clone: Other DNA sequences of this sample code for an identical CDR3. The chain has TRBV29-1 and TRBJ2-7, with 7 bases matching TRBD1. The V gene's germline CDR1 is SQVTM and CDR2 ANQGSEA. The CDR3 spans 12 residues. V was pared by 7 bases and J by 0 bases, with 3 bases of the junction left unmatched. CDR3 protein: CSAGTDSYEQYF. The CDR3 nucleotides read TGCAGCGCCGGGACAGACTCCTACGAGCAGTACTTC.

The rearrangement joins TRBV29-1 to TRBJ2-1, with 9 bases lining up with TRBD2. The CDR3 is 13 amino acids. Germline CDR1 SQVTM, CDR2 ANQGSEA. The V and J ends lost 4 bases and 3 bases, in that order; junction bases with no gene match: 1. CDR3 amino acids: CSVGREGYNEQFF. The CDR3 coding sequence is TGCAGCGTTGGGCGGGAGGGCTACAATGAGCAGTTCTTC.

The CDR3 loop reads CASSQTGHRLEETQYF. DNA for the CDR3: TGTGCCAGCAGCCAGACGGGCCACAGGCTAGAAGAGACCCAGTACTTC. V is TRBV28 and J is TRBJ2-5; D is possibly TRBD1 (5 bases). CDR3 length: 16 amino acids. Deletions cut 6 bases from V and 3 bases from J, with 20 bases between. Germline V gene lookup returns CDR1 MDHEN and CDR2 SYDVKM.

The J gene is TRBJ1-4, the V gene TRBV15, with a tentative D call TRBD1 (5 bases). The CDR3 runs to 15 residues. Trimming shortened V by 2 bases and J by 10 bases, and 17 bases separated the two germline ends. CDR1 is LNHNV, CDR2 YYDKDF, per germline (reference sequence). The CDR3 loop is CATSRNRNRSGKLFF. The CDR3, as DNA: TGTGCCACCAGCAGAAACCGGAACAGGAGCGGAAAACTGTTTTTT.